Listed below are T cell receptor beta chains from one sample, sequenced in a study of blood T cell repertoires in COVID-19. The assay was immunoSEQ multiplex PCR, and TCRdb's table has in-frame clones only and misses some. The sample records fewer than 250,000 clones, around 80% being singletons. The sequenced sample consisted of peripheral blood. The receptor source for this set is a woman aged 80 or over with acute or convalescent COVID-19. Each CDR3 is given with its conserved first and last residue. The D gene is left open where the match is weak. Rows give clone size only sometimes, using once, few, many, or a class for an expanded clone.

J gene: TRBJ2-5; V gene: TRBV25-1; CDR3 length: 12; clone size: .; D gene: TRBD1; CDR3 protein: CASTPTGETQYF; CDR3 DNA: TGTGCCAGCACCCCGACAGGGGAGACCCAGTACTTC
J gene: TRBJ2-1; V gene: TRBV7-2; CDR3 length: 17; clone size: .; D gene: TRBD2; CDR3 protein: CASSRGIDGLGLNEQFF; CDR3 DNA: TGTGCCAGCAGCCGGGGGATAGACGGACTAGGGCTCAATGAGCAGTTCTTC
J gene: TRBJ2-5; V gene: TRBV5-1; CDR3 length: 15; clone size: .; D gene: TRBD2; CDR3 protein: CASSLDPSGGETQYF; CDR3 DNA: TGCGCCAGCAGCTTGGACCCTAGCGGAGGCGAGACCCAGTACTTC
J gene: TRBJ1-1; V gene: TRBV4-1; CDR3 length: 13; clone size: .; D gene: TRBD1; CDR3 protein: CASSLQGGSEAFF; CDR3 DNA: TGCGCCAGCAGCCTTCAGGGGGGTTCGGAAGCTTTCTTT
J gene: TRBJ2-1; V gene: TRBV10-3; CDR3 length: 16; clone size: .; D gene: TRBD2; CDR3 protein: CAITSGGSISYNEQFF; CDR3 DNA: TGTGCCATCACCTCGGGAGGTTCCATCTCCTACAATGAGCAGTTCTTC
J gene: TRBJ2-5; V gene: TRBV19; CDR3 length: 16; clone size: .; D gene: TRBD2; CDR3 protein: CASSFTSGGYQETQYF; CDR3 DNA: TGTGCCAGTAGTTTCACTAGCGGGGGGTACCAAGAGACCCAGTACTTC
J gene: TRBJ1-1; V gene: TRBV27; CDR3 length: 14; clone size: .; D gene: .; CDR3 protein: CASSLTGTNTEAFF; CDR3 DNA: TGTGCCAGCAGTTTGACAGGAACAAACACTGAAGCTTTCTTT
J gene: TRBJ2-3; V gene: TRBV4-2; CDR3 length: 15; clone size: .; D gene: .; CDR3 protein: CASSQVSARTDTQYF; CDR3 DNA: TGTGCCAGCAGCCAAGTGAGTGCCCGCACAGATACGCAGTATTTT
J gene: TRBJ2-1; V gene: TRBV30; CDR3 length: 13; clone size: .; D gene: TRBD2; CDR3 protein: CAWSVGTSGEQFF; CDR3 DNA: TGTGCCTGGAGTGTCGGGACTAGCGGTGAGCAGTTCTTC
J gene: TRBJ1-2; V gene: TRBV4-3; CDR3 length: 13; clone size: .; D gene: .; CDR3 protein: CASSQAGLYGYTF; CDR3 DNA: TGCGCCAGCAGCCAAGCGGGACTCTATGGCTACACCTTC
J gene: TRBJ2-2; V gene: TRBV29-1; CDR3 length: 15; clone size: .; D gene: TRBD1; CDR3 protein: CSVGQGQKNTGELFF; CDR3 DNA: TGCAGCGTTGGGCAGGGACAGAAGAACACCGGGGAGCTGTTTTTT
J gene: TRBJ1-1; V gene: TRBV6-5; CDR3 length: 14; clone size: .; D gene: TRBD1; CDR3 protein: CASRNRGPDTEAFF; CDR3 DNA: TGTGCCAGCAGAAACAGGGGTCCGGACACTGAAGCTTTCTTT
J gene: TRBJ1-3; V gene: TRBV11-2; CDR3 length: 17; clone size: .; D gene: TRBD1; CDR3 protein: CASSLAGQGTSGNTIYF; CDR3 DNA: TGTGCCAGCAGCTTAGCGGGACAGGGGACCTCTGGAAACACCATATATTTT
J gene: TRBJ1-1; V gene: TRBV6-2/TRBV6-3; CDR3 length: 14; clone size: .; D gene: TRBD1; CDR3 protein: CASSSGQGGTEAFF; CDR3 DNA: TGTGCCAGCAGTTCAGGACAGGGGGGAACTGAAGCTTTCTTT
J gene: TRBJ1-5; V gene: TRBV5-6; CDR3 length: 16; clone size: .; D gene: TRBD1; CDR3 protein: CASSSGTGAFSQPQHF; CDR3 DNA: TGTGCCAGCAGCTCTGGGACAGGGGCGTTTTCTCAGCCCCAGCATTTT
J gene: TRBJ2-4; V gene: TRBV19; CDR3 length: 16; clone size: once; D gene: .; CDR3 protein: CASTESGLLAKNIQYF; CDR3 DNA: TGTGCCAGTACCGAATCGGGGTTACTAGCCAAAAACATTCAGTACTTC
J gene: TRBJ2-1; V gene: TRBV19; CDR3 length: 15; clone size: .; D gene: TRBD1; CDR3 protein: CASKMMGTGDNEQFF; CDR3 DNA: TGTGCCAGTAAAATGATGGGGACAGGGGACAATGAGCAGTTCTTC
J gene: TRBJ1-3; V gene: TRBV4-3; CDR3 length: 16; clone size: .; D gene: .; CDR3 protein: CASSQGLLEGGNTIYF; CDR3 DNA: TGCGCCAGCAGCCAAGGCCTTCTAGAGGGGGGGAACACCATATATTTT
J gene: TRBJ1-1; V gene: TRBV19; CDR3 length: 14; clone size: once; D gene: .; CDR3 protein: CASSMDTQNTEAFF; CDR3 DNA: TGTGCCAGTAGTATGGACACACAGAACACTGAAGCTTTCTTT
J gene: TRBJ2-1; V gene: TRBV5-1; CDR3 length: 15; clone size: .; D gene: TRBD2; CDR3 protein: CASSLDNPGLDEQFF; CDR3 DNA: TGCGCCAGCAGCCTGGACAACCCGGGACTAGATGAGCAGTTCTTC
J gene: TRBJ2-3; V gene: TRBV7-2; CDR3 length: 16; clone size: .; D gene: TRBD2; CDR3 protein: CASSSLAGGIADTQYF; CDR3 DNA: TGTGCCAGCAGCTCACTAGCGGGGGGGATAGCAGATACGCAGTATTTT
J gene: TRBJ1-2; V gene: TRBV6-2/TRBV6-3; CDR3 length: 14; clone size: few; D gene: .; CDR3 protein: CASSYSREVAGYTF; CDR3 DNA: TGTGCCAGCAGTTACTCGCGGGAAGTGGCTGGCTACACCTTC
J gene: TRBJ2-7; V gene: TRBV11-3; CDR3 length: 15; clone size: .; D gene: TRBD1; CDR3 protein: CASSLEQGHSYEQYF; CDR3 DNA: TGTGCCAGCAGCTTAGAACAGGGGCACTCCTACGAGCAGTACTTC
J gene: TRBJ2-5; V gene: TRBV15; CDR3 length: 16; clone size: .; D gene: TRBD2; CDR3 protein: CATSRSSGGAEETQYF; CDR3 DNA: TGTGCCACCAGCAGATCTAGCGGGGGGGCCGAGGAGACCCAGTACTTC
J gene: TRBJ2-6; V gene: TRBV11-2; CDR3 length: 15; clone size: .; D gene: .; CDR3 protein: CASSSTLSGANVLTF; CDR3 DNA: TGTGCCAGCAGCTCGACACTCTCTGGGGCCAACGTCCTGACTTTC
J gene: TRBJ1-6; V gene: TRBV27; CDR3 length: 14; clone size: .; D gene: TRBD1; CDR3 protein: CASSLWDSLGALHF; CDR3 DNA: TGTGCCAGCAGTTTATGGGACAGCCTCGGAGCCCTCCACTTT
J gene: TRBJ1-2; V gene: TRBV3-1/TRBV3-2; CDR3 length: 16; clone size: .; D gene: .; CDR3 protein: CASSQQGTAFNYGYTF; CDR3 DNA: TGTGCCAGCAGCCAACAGGGGACCGCTTTTAACTATGGCTACACCTTC
J gene: TRBJ2-7; V gene: TRBV6-2/TRBV6-3; CDR3 length: 17; clone size: .; D gene: .; CDR3 protein: CASSSQVYIPASYEQYF; CDR3 DNA: TGTGCCAGCAGTTCCCAGGTGTATATACCAGCCTCCTACGAGCAGTACTTC
J gene: TRBJ2-1; V gene: TRBV27; CDR3 length: 15; clone size: .; D gene: .; CDR3 protein: CASTSQGHTYNEQFF; CDR3 DNA: TGTGCCAGCACGTCTCAGGGACACACCTACAATGAGCAGTTCTTC
J gene: TRBJ1-4; V gene: TRBV24-1; CDR3 length: 13; clone size: .; D gene: .; CDR3 protein: CATSDPDREKLFF; CDR3 DNA: TGTGCCACCAGTGACCCTGACAGAGAAAAACTGTTTTTT
J gene: TRBJ2-4; V gene: TRBV27; CDR3 length: 14; clone size: .; D gene: .; CDR3 protein: CASSPRYGGNIQYF; CDR3 DNA: TGTGCCAGCAGCCCCCGGTACGGGGGAAACATTCAGTACTTC
J gene: TRBJ2-7; V gene: TRBV5-1; CDR3 length: 12; clone size: .; D gene: .; CDR3 protein: CASSLEQAEQYF; CDR3 DNA: TGCGCCAGCAGCTTGGAGCAGGCCGAGCAGTACTTC
J gene: TRBJ2-1; V gene: TRBV19; CDR3 length: 18; clone size: .; D gene: TRBD2; CDR3 protein: CASSIAGTSGGYIHEQFF; CDR3 DNA: TGTGCCAGTAGTATAGCAGGGACTAGCGGGGGATATATCCATGAGCAGTTCTTC
J gene: TRBJ2-3; V gene: TRBV18; CDR3 length: 16; clone size: .; D gene: TRBD1; CDR3 protein: CASSPPRQGALDTQYF; CDR3 DNA: TGTGCCAGCTCACCACCGAGGCAGGGGGCTTTGGATACGCAGTATTTT
J gene: TRBJ2-3; V gene: TRBV24-1; CDR3 length: 13; clone size: .; D gene: .; CDR3 protein: CATSDPPPDTQYF; CDR3 DNA: TGTGCCACCAGTGATCCCCCCCCGGATACGCAGTATTTT
J gene: TRBJ2-1; V gene: TRBV19; CDR3 length: 16; clone size: .; D gene: TRBD2; CDR3 protein: CASSIKRGGSMDEQFF; CDR3 DNA: TGTGCCAGTAGTATTAAACGGGGGGGATCTATGGATGAGCAGTTCTTC
J gene: TRBJ2-2; V gene: TRBV6-5; CDR3 length: 13; clone size: .; D gene: TRBD2; CDR3 protein: CASILAGTGELFF; CDR3 DNA: TGTGCCAGCATTTTAGCGGGCACCGGGGAGCTGTTTTTT
J gene: TRBJ2-2; V gene: TRBV2; CDR3 length: 16; clone size: .; D gene: .; CDR3 protein: CASSELVSVSTGELFF; CDR3 DNA: TGTGCCAGCAGTGAATTGGTGTCAGTAAGCACCGGGGAGCTGTTTTTT
J gene: TRBJ2-7; V gene: TRBV7-9; CDR3 length: 19; clone size: once; D gene: TRBD2; CDR3 protein: CASSPGGIGLAGWAYEQYF; CDR3 DNA: TGTGCCAGCAGCCCAGGCGGTATCGGACTAGCGGGATGGGCCTACGAGCAGTACTTC
J gene: TRBJ1-5; V gene: TRBV19; CDR3 length: 14; clone size: .; D gene: .; CDR3 protein: CASTGSNGNQPQHF; CDR3 DNA: TGTGCCAGTACGGGGTCAAATGGTAATCAGCCCCAGCATTTT